This T cell receptor (beta chain) comes out of a study of T cell responses to AZD1222 COVID-19 vaccine. This CDR3 region has 15 residues. Germline trimming cut 5 bases from V and 6 bases from J; bases unmatched to any gene: 10. Germline loops: CDR1 LGHNA, CDR2 YNFKEQ. TCRdb keeps only in-frame clones here, not all; method: immunoSEQ multiplex PCR. In the table there are almost 80,000 clones, about nine tenths of which are singletons. J is TRBJ1-5 and V is TRBV4-2, with 7 bases aligning to TRBD1. The clonotype comes from an adult in good health. Specimen: peripheral blood, collected on day 0 of AZD1222 vaccination. CDR3 coding DNA: TGTGCCAGCAGCACAAGCTGGACAGGATCTCAGCCCCAGCATTTT. Protein sequence: CASSTSWTGSQPQHF.